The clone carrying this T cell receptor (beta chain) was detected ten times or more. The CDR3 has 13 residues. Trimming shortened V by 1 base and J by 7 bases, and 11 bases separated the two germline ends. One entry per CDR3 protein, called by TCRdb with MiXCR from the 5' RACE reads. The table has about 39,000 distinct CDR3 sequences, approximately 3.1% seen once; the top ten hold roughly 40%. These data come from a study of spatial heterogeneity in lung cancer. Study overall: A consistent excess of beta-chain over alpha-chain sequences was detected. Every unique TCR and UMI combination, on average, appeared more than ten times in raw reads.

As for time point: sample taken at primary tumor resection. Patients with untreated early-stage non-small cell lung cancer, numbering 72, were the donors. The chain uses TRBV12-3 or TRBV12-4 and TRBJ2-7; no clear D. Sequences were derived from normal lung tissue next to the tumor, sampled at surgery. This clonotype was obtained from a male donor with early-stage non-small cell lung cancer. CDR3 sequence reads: CASSLEALLEQYF. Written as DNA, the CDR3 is TGTGCCAGCAGTTTAGAGGCCTTGCTTGAGCAGTACTTC.